Following are 21 T cell receptor beta chains from one sample sequenced in a study of T-cell memory formation after mild COVID-19. TCRdb reprocessed the 5' RACE reads with MiXCR, giving one entry per CDR3 protein. The data hold about 470,000 distinct CDR3 sequences, with approximately 23% observed a single time. Sequencing used PBMCs or a T cell subset sorted from them (not recorded which). The receptors here all came from an adult woman who had mild COVID-19 (a few samples of this study predate the infection). Cell type and time point are not known.

The rearrangement uses TRBV29-1 and TRBJ2-1; D possibly corresponds to TRBD2 (5 bases). The length of the CDR3 is 12 residues. The germline V and J ends were trimmed by 3 bases and 8 bases, with 11 bases remaining between them. The V gene's germline CDR1 is SQVTM and CDR2 ANQGSEA. The CDR3 coding sequence is TGCAGCGTTGATCGGGGAAACGATGAGCAGTTCTTC. Its protein product is CSVDRGNDEQFF.

The DNA of the CDR3 is TGTGCCAGCAGCAGGGGATCTGAAGCTTTCTTT. Translating gives CASSRGSEAFF. V usage is TRBV7-8 and J usage is TRBJ1-1, with D possibly matching TRBD1 (5 bases). CDR1 and CDR2 from the germline V gene are SGHVS and FQNEAQ. Trimming took off 5 bases at V and 6 bases at J, with 7 bases between the two ends. This CDR3 is 11 amino acids long.

The rearrangement joins TRBV6-5 to TRBJ2-2; perhaps D is TRBD1 or TRBD2 (5 bases each). The ends were cut back, 8 bases at V and 1 base at J, with 11 bases in the middle. The germline gives CDR1 MNHEY, CDR2 SVGAGI. The CDR3 contains 14 residues. CDR3 nucleotide sequence: TGTGCCAGCGGGGGACGGGAGAACACCGGGGAGCTGTTTTTT. Its translation: CASGGRENTGELFF.

This clonotype appeared a few times. This chain uses TRBV12-3 or TRBV12-4 with TRBJ2-2; 7 nucleotides agree with TRBD2. The CDR3 runs 14 residues. V lost 5 bases, J lost 7 bases, and 7 bases stayed unmatched. The CDR3 is CASSISGDIGELFF. CDR3 DNA: TGTGCCAGCAGTATAAGCGGGGATATCGGGGAGCTGTTTTTT.

In this sample, this clonotype turned up a few times. This chain uses TRBV3-1 with TRBJ2-7; the D call may be TRBD1 or TRBD2 (5 bases each). This CDR3 is 13 amino acids long. Trimming removed 3 bases at V and 3 bases at J, with 9 bases between. Germline V gene data show CDR1 as LGHDT and CDR2 as YNNKEL (reference sequence). CDR3 DNA: TGTGCCAGCAGCCATGGGGGATACTACGAGCAGTACTTC. Translating it yields CASSHGGYYEQYF.

This clonotype was found a few times. J is TRBJ2-1 and V is TRBV6-5; 9 bases align to TRBD2. The CDR3 loop spans 16 amino acids. V lost 0 bases to trimming and J lost 6 bases; unmatched junction nucleotides: 6. Germline V gives CDR1 MNHEY, CDR2 SVGAGI. CDR3 protein: CASSYSGGRAGNEQFF. In nucleotides, the CDR3 is TGTGCCAGCAGTTACTCAGGCGGGAGGGCCGGCAATGAGCAGTTCTTC.

The chain links TRBV3-1 to TRBJ2-1, with 8 nucleotides matching TRBD2. Germline CDR1 LGHDT, CDR2 YNNKEL (reference sequence). The trim removed 3 bases at V and 1 base at J, leaving 5 bases unmatched. The CDR3 totals 16 residues. Here the CDR3 reads CASSHPGLGSYNEQFF. The DNA of the CDR3 is TGTGCCAGCAGCCACCCGGGACTAGGGTCCTACAATGAGCAGTTCTTC.

This clonotype was observed a handful of times. This chain joins TRBV30 and TRBJ2-7; possibly TRBD1 or TRBD2 for D (5 bases each). V was trimmed by 0 bases and J by 0 bases, leaving 9 bases between them. The CDR3 has 14 amino acids. Germline-derived CDR1 and CDR2 are GTSNPN and SVGIG (reference sequence). CDR3 region: CAWSVKGSSYEQYF. Written as DNA, the CDR3 is TGTGCCTGGAGTGTAAAGGGGAGCTCCTACGAGCAGTACTTC.

This chain uses TRBV5-4 with TRBJ2-3; no clear D. Germline CDR1 is SGHNT and CDR2 is YYREEE (reference sequence). Between the trimmed V and J ends, which lost 4 bases and 0 bases, there was a span of 12 bases. This CDR3 comprises 15 residues. CDR3 protein: CASSQDLVSTDTQYF. The CDR3 DNA reads TGTGCCAGCAGCCAGGACCTAGTTAGCACAGATACGCAGTATTTT.

The CDR3 DNA is TGTGCCAGCAGCCAAGAGGACTATGGCTACACCTTC. Amino acid sequence: CASSQEDYGYTF. V gene TRBV4-2 combines with J gene TRBJ1-2; D uncertain. Germline CDR1 LGHNA, CDR2 YNFKEQ. The CDR3 has 12 residues. Trimming removed 0 bases from V and 3 bases from J, with 2 bases in between.

This sequence joins TRBV6-2 or TRBV6-3 and TRBJ2-6; no clear D gene. Germline-derived CDR1 and CDR2 are MNHEY and SVGEGT. The CDR3 length is 15 residues. V was pared by 2 bases and J by 0 bases, with 5 bases between. Here the CDR3 DNA reads TGTGCCAGCAGTTACGTATCCTCTGGGGCCAACGTCCTGACTTTC. Translating it yields CASSYVSSGANVLTF.

This clonotype appeared a few times. The chain uses TRBV15 and TRBJ1-1; D call uncertain. Per the germline V gene, CDR1 is LNHNV and CDR2 is YYDKDF (reference sequence). The V and J ends lost 0 bases and 2 bases respectively, with 7 bases between them. The CDR3 has 14 residues. CDR3: CATSRDRVNTEAFF. CDR3 nucleotides: TGTGCCACCAGCAGAGATCGAGTAAACACTGAAGCTTTCTTT.

This rearrangement joins TRBV5-1 to TRBJ1-2, with TRBD1 identical over 8 bases. J gave up 3 bases and V 7 bases, and 5 bases lay outside the gene matches. Per the germline V gene, CDR1 is SGHRS and CDR2 is YFSETQ. This CDR3 has 13 amino acids. CDR3 DNA: TGCGCCAGCGCCATGGGACAGGACTATGGCTACACCTTC. It codes for CASAMGQDYGYTF.

This clonotype occurred a few times. CDR3 DNA: TGTGCCAGCTCACCACTTAAGGCGGACTCCTACGAGCAGTACTTC. Translating gives CASSPLKADSYEQYF. The chain couples TRBV18 to TRBJ2-7; D gene uncertain. The germline V gene has CDR1 KGHSH and CDR2 LQKENI. This CDR3 spans 15 amino acids. Trimming took off 1 base at V and 0 bases at J, with 10 bases between the two ends.

This clonotype was seen more than once but under ten times. The chain links TRBV7-9 to TRBJ2-6; weak D call: TRBD1 (6 bases). V shed 8 bases and J shed 2 bases, with 16 bases lying between them. Germline CDR1 SEHNR, CDR2 FQNEAQ (reference sequence). The CDR3 consists of 16 residues. The CDR3 spells CASPQGLMPGANVLTF. CDR3 DNA: TGTGCCAGCCCACAGGGTCTAATGCCTGGGGCCAACGTCCTGACTTTC. The entire variable domain, with the rest obtained from reference TRBV7-9 and TRBJ2-6, is as follows: DTGVSQNPRHKITKRGQNVTFRCDPISEHNRLYWYRQTLGQGPEFLTYFQNEAQLEKSRLLSDRFSAERPKGSFSTLEIQRTEQGDSAMYLCASPQGLMPGANVLTFGAGSRLTVL.

V is TRBV12-3 or TRBV12-4 and J is TRBJ2-1; D is perhaps TRBD1 (5 bases). This CDR3 is 11 amino acids long. V lost 8 bases and J lost 10, with 12 bases in between. The CDR3 loop is CASRTRAEQFF. The CDR3 region has the DNA TGTGCCAGCCGGACCAGGGCAGAGCAGTTCTTC.

This clonotype was detected a few times. The genes are TRBV2 and TRBJ2-1, with 9 bases that match TRBD1. The junction had 10 bases not matched to a gene; V was cut back by 0 bases and J by 7 bases. This CDR3 has 17 amino acids. Germline V lookup: CDR1 SNHLY, CDR2 FYNNEI. The CDR3 DNA reads as TGTGCCAGCAGTGAAGCGCTTCCGGGACAGGGCTTTAATGAGCAGTTCTTC. Translation gives CASSEALPGQGFNEQFF.

The J gene is TRBJ2-3, the V gene TRBV29-1; 7 positions match TRBD2. There are 15 residues in the CDR3. V shed 5 bases, J shed 2 bases, and the junction held 10 bases outside the gene matches. The V gene's germline CDR1 is SQVTM and CDR2 ANQGSEA. DNA of the CDR3: TGCAGCGTTCGCGGACTAGGCCTCAACACAGATACGCAGTATTTT. Translating it yields CSVRGLGLNTDTQYF.

The table lists this clonotype with a few counts. This rearrangement joins TRBV5-5 to TRBJ2-7, with unresolved D. The CDR3 length is 14 residues. The germline V gene encodes CDR1 SGHKS and CDR2 YYEKEE (reference sequence). V was shortened by 4 bases and J by 2 bases, with 13 bases between the two germline ends. CDR3 DNA: TGTGCCAGCAGCATCCGCCGGGCCCCCTACGAGCAGTACTTC. Its translation: CASSIRRAPYEQYF.

The chain uses TRBV2 and TRBJ1-3; TRBD1 aligns across 7 bases. The CDR3 spans 16 residues. Germline values: CDR1 SNHLY, CDR2 FYNNEI. After removal of 6 bases from V and 0 bases from J, the junction contained 8 bases not matched to a gene. The CDR3 DNA is TGTGCCAGCAGACCGGGACAGCTAAGCTCTGGAAACACCATATATTTT. It codes for CASRPGQLSSGNTIYF. Variable domain in full (rest from reference TRBV2 and TRBJ1-3): EPEVTQTPSHQVTQMGQEVILRCVPISNHLYFYWYRQILGQKVEFLVSFYNNEISEKSEIFDDQFSVERPDGSNFTLKIRSTKLEDSAMYFCASRPGQLSSGNTIYFGEGSWLTVV.

The CDR3 loop reads CATSSGYSGGFQETQYF. The DNA for the CDR3 is TGTGCCACCAGTAGCGGGTACTCAGGCGGCTTCCAAGAGACCCAGTACTTC. The J gene is TRBJ2-5, the V gene TRBV24-1; weak D call: TRBD2 (6 bases). V lost 6 bases to trimming and J lost 1 base, with 20 bases between them. CDR1 is KGHDR and CDR2 is SFDVKD in the germline V gene. The CDR3 sequence is 17 residues long.